The 14 T cell receptor beta chains below were found in one sample sequenced in a study of cytomegalovirus exposure and HLA in healthy donors. With 60 Vbeta and 13 Jbeta primers, the PCR was carried out. TCRdb keeps only in-frame clones here, not all; method: immunoSEQ multiplex PCR. The sample comprises about 150,000 clones, roughly 80% of which are singletons, and 10% to 12% rests with the top ten. Input material: PBMCs. The receptors were sampled from a man younger than 35 in good health and CMV-seropositive.

In this sample, this clone turned up once. The rearrangement uses TRBV29-1 and TRBJ1-2, with TRBD1 matching 9 bases. V was clipped by 6 bases and J by 3 bases; unmatched bases: 11. CDR3 length: 15 residues. CDR1 and CDR2 (germline): SQVTM, ANQGSEA. CDR3 sequence: CSVEAPGQGYYGYTF. For the CDR3, the DNA is TGCAGCGTGGAGGCCCCGGGACAGGGCTACTATGGCTACACCTTC.

This rearrangement joins TRBV7-2 to TRBJ2-3; D unclear. In germline, CDR1 is SGHTA, CDR2 FQGNSA. Trimming took 1 base from V and 8 from J, leaving 10 bases between them. This CDR3 has 13 residues. Written as DNA, the CDR3 is TGTGCCAGCAGCTTAGTTTTAGCCGGTACGCAGTATTTT. It encodes CASSLVLAGTQYF. Full variable domain (outside the CDR3, taken from reference TRBV7-2 and TRBJ2-3): GAGVSQSPSNKVTEKGKDVELRCDPISGHTALYWYRQSLGQGLEFLIYFQGNSAPDKSGLPSDRFSAERTGGSVSTLTIQRTQQEDSAVYLCASSLVLAGTQYFGPGTRLTVL.

The chain joins TRBV5-6 to TRBJ1-1; D gene uncertain. There are 14 residues in the CDR3. Trimming left V 0 bases short and J 1 base short, with 7 bases between. Germline V gene sequence: CDR1 SGHDT, CDR2 YYEEEE. The CDR3 spells CASSLGGTNTEAFF. CDR3 nucleotide sequence: TGTGCCAGCAGCTTGGGAGGCACGAACACTGAAGCTTTCTTT.

The chain carries TRBV6-5 and TRBJ1-2; 7 bases fit TRBD1. This CDR3 contains 15 residues. Germline CDR1 reads MNHEY; CDR2 reads SVGAGI. V lost 6 bases to trimming and J lost 8 bases; unmatched junction nucleotides: 15. CDR3 sequence: CASRRTGASRRGYTF. The CDR3 nucleotides read TGTGCCAGCAGGCGAACAGGGGCCTCCCGCAGGGGCTACACCTTC.

This chain's CDR3 is CASSQEGSGAGYTF. In nucleotides, the CDR3 is TGCGCCAGCAGCCAAGAAGGGTCAGGGGCTGGCTACACCTTC. This rearrangement joins TRBV4-1 to TRBJ1-2; D might be TRBD1 (6 bases). This CDR3 comprises 14 residues. CDR1 and CDR2 (germline): MGHRA, YSYEKL. Trimming took off 0 bases at V and 7 bases at J, with 12 bases between the two ends.

CDR3 residues: CASSGQRATNEKLFF. DNA for the CDR3: TGTGCCAGTAGTGGACAGAGGGCAACTAATGAAAAACTGTTTTTT. This chain links TRBV19 with TRBJ1-4; tentative D call: TRBD1 (6 bases). The CDR3 spans 15 residues. Trimming removed 5 bases at V and 0 bases at J, with 10 bases between. Germline V gene sequence: CDR1 LNHDA, CDR2 SQIVND (reference sequence).

The chain uses TRBV7-3 and TRBJ2-3, with TRBD2 matching 12 bases. Looked up from germline, CDR1 is SGHTA and CDR2 is FQGTGA. The CDR3 length is 14 residues. V lost 8 bases, J lost 6 bases, and 6 bases stayed unmatched. Here the CDR3 reads CASGLAGPGDTQYF. The CDR3 coding sequence is TGTGCCAGCGGACTAGCGGGACCAGGGGATACGCAGTATTTT.

The chain joins TRBV9 to TRBJ2-5, with 7 bases that match TRBD1. V shed 4 bases, J shed 1 base, and the junction held 7 bases outside the gene matches. CDR3 length equals 15 residues. Germline lookup yields CDR1 SGDLS and CDR2 YYNGEE. DNA of the CDR3: TGTGCCAGCAGCCGCCGGGGACAGCCCCAAGAGACCCAGTACTTC. It translates to CASSRRGQPQETQYF.

The V gene is TRBV27, the J gene TRBJ2-2, with 8 bases that match TRBD1. This CDR3 has 15 residues. CDR1 is MNHEY and CDR2 is SMNVEV in the germline V gene (reference sequence). The V segment lost 3 bases and the J segment 5 bases; nucleotides outside the gene matches: 5. This CDR3 is CASSLGDRWTGELFF. CDR3 bases: TGTGCCAGCAGTTTGGGGGACAGGTGGACCGGGGAGCTGTTTTTT.

This CDR3 reads CASSQIRGEAFF. The CDR3 DNA sequence: TGTGCCAGCAGTCAAATCAGGGGAGAGGCTTTCTTT. The chain employs TRBV28 and TRBJ1-1; D possibly corresponds to TRBD1 (6 bases). V was shortened by 5 bases and J by 11 bases, with 15 bases between the two germline ends. Germline V gives CDR1 MDHEN, CDR2 SYDVKM. CDR3 length equals 12 residues.

The chain couples TRBV4-2 to TRBJ2-7; 9 positions agree with TRBD2. The length of the CDR3 is 17 residues. Per germline, CDR1 LGHNA and CDR2 YNFKEQ. Trimming took 0 bases from V and 1 from J; bases not matched to a gene: 7. The CDR3 loop reads CASSQDFAGGGSYEQYF. The CDR3 bases are TGTGCCAGCAGCCAAGATTTCGCGGGGGGGGGATCCTACGAGCAGTACTTC.

The rearrangement joins TRBV19 to TRBJ2-7, with D possibly being TRBD2 (6 bases). Deletions cut 10 bases from V and 4 bases from J, with 11 bases between. The V gene's germline CDR1 is LNHDA and CDR2 SQIVND (reference sequence). This CDR3 comprises 11 residues. The chain's CDR3 is CATRDFYEQYF. CDR3 DNA: TGTGCCACTCGGGACTTTTACGAGCAGTACTTC.

The rearrangement uses TRBV15 and TRBJ1-1; 7 bases map to TRBD1. The V gene's germline CDR1 is LNHNV and CDR2 YYDKDF (reference sequence). The CDR3 is 15 amino acids. The J segment lost 1 base and the V segment lost 5 bases, leaving 7 bases of the junction unmatched. CDR3 nucleotide sequence: TGTGCCACCAGCGAAAGCAGGGGGAGGAACACTGAAGCTTTCTTT. It encodes CATSESRGRNTEAFF.

The chain recombines TRBV28 with TRBJ1-4; 8 positions match TRBD1. J gave up 6 bases and V 1 base, and 4 bases lay outside the gene matches. CDR3 size: 15 residues. Germline CDR1 is MDHEN and CDR2 is SYDVKM. CDR3 protein: CASSLSRTGYEKLFF. DNA for the CDR3: TGTGCCAGCAGTTTATCGAGGACAGGGTATGAAAAACTGTTTTTT.